These 3 T cell receptor beta chains share one sample of origin, sequenced in a study of blood T cell repertoires in COVID-19. Measured with immunoSEQ multiplex PCR; TCRdb has only the in-frame clones, and not every one. In the table there are a few hundred thousand clones, around four fifths of which are singletons. Material for sequencing was peripheral blood. The receptors shown here come from a woman aged 45 to 65 with acute or convalescent COVID-19.

The J gene is TRBJ2-1, the V gene TRBV28; 7 bases align to TRBD2. V was pared by 2 bases and J by 6 bases, with 13 bases of the junction left unmatched. CDR3 length: 17 amino acids. CDR1 is MDHEN and CDR2 is SYDVKM in the germline V gene. In DNA, the CDR3 is TGTGCCAGCAGTTTACCCACCGGGGAGGGACTTGGCAATGAGCAGTTCTTC. It is translated as CASSLPTGEGLGNEQFF.

The chain combines TRBV5-6 with TRBJ2-2; 9 bases are shared with TRBD1. Germline loops: CDR1 SGHDT, CDR2 YYEEEE. Trimming cost V 4 bases and J 4 bases; bases outside gene matches: 8. CDR3 length equals 16 residues. CDR3 in amino acids: CASSPAGQGGTGELFF. The CDR3, as DNA: TGTGCCAGCAGCCCCGCGGGACAGGGTGGCACCGGGGAGCTGTTTTTT. Looking up the rest from reference TRBV5-6 and TRBJ2-2 gives the full variable domain: DAGVTQSPTHLIKTRGQQVTLRCSPKSGHDTVSWYQQALGQGPQFIFQYYEEEERQRGNFPDRFSGHQFPNYSSELNVNALLLGDSALYLCASSPAGQGGTGELFFGEGSRLTVL.

For the CDR3, the DNA is TGCAGCGTTGAAGAAAGGGGAGGCGGCTACACCTTC. Translation gives CSVEERGGGYTF. V gene TRBV29-1 combines with J gene TRBJ1-2, with D possibly being TRBD1 (5 bases). CDR3 length: 12 amino acids. Germline V gene data show CDR1 as SQVTM and CDR2 as ANQGSEA. V shed 0 bases and J shed 8 bases, with 10 bases lying between them.